Sequencing of this TCR beta chain was carried out in a study of T cells after yellow fever vaccination. Study in general: Fractions low in cell number were prepared with SMART-Seq v4 Ultra Low Input.

A universal primer site and UMIs were added as TCR cDNA was made by 5'RACE template switching. Each CDR3 protein is one row after TCRdb ran MiXCR on the 5' RACE reads. The sample has under 150,000 distinct CDR3 sequences, approximately 7.7% seen once. V trimming: 8 bases; J trimming: 3 bases; junction bases outside the gene matches: 9. The CDR3 length is 14 residues. Germline CDR1 is MNHEY and CDR2 is SMNVEV (reference sequence). The sample holds many counts of this clonotype. Its specificity is not known. General observations from the study: Clonotypes shared by both compartments, CD4 and CD8, made up a small share. Subsequent booster samples again held most clones from primary vaccination (under 98% CD4, about 86% CD8).

The TCR sequence derives from a man aged 25 to 40 who received the YFV17D yellow fever vaccine. The chain carries TRBV27 and TRBJ2-7; TRBD2 matches 8 bases. The material was CD4+ T cells sorted from PBMCs, obtained 5 days after the yellow fever booster vaccination. The CDR3 loop reads CASRRGGGSYEQYF. The DNA of the CDR3 is TGTGCCAGCCGACGGGGCGGGGGGAGCTACGAGCAGTACTTC.